This TCR beta chain was profiled in a study of T cell responses to AZD1222 COVID-19 vaccine. Study observations and caveats: Just a handful of AZD1222 recipients tested seropositive at baseline. Clonal diversity was possibly underestimated; the donors were predominantly white British and more often female.

The table came from immunoSEQ multiplex PCR; TCRdb's copy has only in-frame clones and leaves some out. The sample yields about 86,000 clones, roughly nine tenths seen once. Comment on this clone: Its antigen is as yet unknown.

The V segment lost 8 bases and the J segment 6 bases; nucleotides outside the gene matches: 5. The CDR3 consists of 12 residues. Germline CDR1 SEHNR, CDR2 FQNEAQ (reference sequence). The chain combines TRBV7-9 with TRBJ1-1; TRBD1 agrees at 8 bases. The TCR comes from an adult who received the AZD1222 COVID-19 vaccine. The source material was peripheral blood, sampled 28 days after the second AZD1222 dose. CDR3 amino acids: CASGQGGAEAFF. The CDR3 region has the DNA TGTGCCAGCGGACAGGGAGGCGCTGAAGCTTTCTTT.